Below, 13 T cell receptor beta chains from the same sample are listed, as sequenced in a study of T cells in Graves' hyperthyroidism and ophthalmopathy. Regions amplified from RNA transcripts were the TCR beta CDR3 regions. First-round RT-PCR with HTBI primers amplified the TCR CDR3 region. TCRdb reprocessed the multiplex PCR reads with MiXCR, giving one entry per CDR3 protein. The table lists more than 300,000 distinct CDR3 sequences, about a fifth of them singletons. Sequenced sample: blood. These receptor sequences come from a man younger than 35 with Graves' ophthalmopathy.

This clonotype was counted at least ten times. The gene calls are TRBV7-9 and TRBJ2-7, with D unresolved. The CDR3 is 11 residues long. CDR1 SEHNR and CDR2 FQNEAQ come from the germline V gene (reference sequence). Trimming took 7 bases from V and 5 from J, leaving 9 bases between them. Here the CDR3 reads CASTALDEQYF. The CDR3 nucleotides read TGTGCCAGCACCGCCCTGGACGAGCAGTACTTC.

The chain combines TRBV15 with TRBJ2-3; 8 bases match TRBD2. V shed 11 bases, J shed 8 bases, and the junction held 15 bases outside the gene matches. Germline V gene sequence: CDR1 LNHNV, CDR2 YYDKDF (reference sequence). This CDR3 comprises 14 residues. CDR3 bases: TGTGCCGTCAGGCCGGGGCGGGGGGCAGGTACGCAGTATTTT. Amino acid sequence: CAVRPGRGAGTQYF. Filled out from reference TRBV15 and TRBJ2-3, the complete variable domain reads DAMVIQNPRYQVTQFGKPVTLSCSQTLNHNVMYWYQQKSSQAPKLLFHYYDKDFNNEADTPDNFQSRRPNTSFCFLDIRSPGLGDTAMYLCAVRPGRGAGTQYFGPGTRLTVL.

This clonotype appeared a few times. This may arise from a read error, as a much more abundant clone is one base away. J is TRBJ2-1 and V is TRBV11-1; no firm D call. CDR1 and CDR2 from the germline V gene are SGHAT and FQDESV (reference sequence). Trimming took off 5 bases at V and 8 bases at J, with 13 bases between the two ends. The CDR3 is 13 residues long. CDR3 bases: TGTGCCAGCAGCCTTGGGGTGTTCTATGAGCAGTTCTTC. Amino acid sequence: CASSLGVFYEQFF.

This clonotype was detected many times. This chain connects TRBV27 to TRBJ2-1; unclear D gene. Deletions cut 0 bases from V and 3 bases from J, with 18 bases between. Germline V CDR1 and CDR2: MNHEY, SMNVEV (reference sequence). This CDR3 contains 18 residues. In nucleotides, the CDR3 is TGTGCCAGCAGTTTATCCCCCCCAAAGTCTCCTCTCTACAATGAGCAGTTCTTC. Its protein product is CASSLSPPKSPLYNEQFF.

This clonotype showed up many times. The genes are TRBV28 and TRBJ1-5, with TRBD1 matching over 7 bases. This CDR3 contains 14 residues. After removal of 4 bases from V and 7 bases from J, the junction contained 7 bases not matched to a gene. Germline CDR1 and CDR2: MDHEN and SYDVKM. As DNA, the CDR3 is TGTGCCAGCAGTTGGGGCAGGGGGGGCCAGCCCCAGCATTTT. It translates to CASSWGRGGQPQHF.

V gene TRBV5-6 combines with J gene TRBJ2-6; weak D call: TRBD2 (6 bases). Germline-derived CDR1 and CDR2 are SGHDT and YYEEEE. The CDR3 runs 15 residues. Trimming pared 3 bases from V and 1 base from J, leaving 8 bases between. CDR3 in amino acids: CASSWGVSGANVLTF. DNA of the CDR3: TGTGCCAGCAGCTGGGGGGTGTCTGGGGCCAACGTCCTGACTTTC.

In its sample, this clonotype was seen many times. The V call is TRBV7-6, the J call TRBJ2-7; TRBD2 matches 12 bases. This CDR3 is built from 14 residues. Germline V gene data show CDR1 as SGHVS and CDR2 as FNYEAQ. The J segment lost 6 bases and the V segment lost 2 bases, leaving 2 bases of the junction unmatched. CDR3 in DNA: TGTGCCAGCAGCTTACCTAGCGGGGGGGCCGAGCAGTACTTC. Translating gives CASSLPSGGAEQYF.

This clonotype appeared many times. The chain has TRBV11-2 and TRBJ2-1, with 10 bases that match TRBD2. The CDR3 is 15 amino acids. V was pared by 3 bases and J by 2 bases, with 1 base of the junction left unmatched. Germline V gene data show CDR1 as SGHAT and CDR2 as FQNNGV. This chain's CDR3 is CASSLLAGAYNEQFF. The DNA of the CDR3 is TGTGCCAGCAGCTTGCTAGCGGGGGCCTACAATGAGCAGTTCTTC.

The sample holds a few counts of this clonotype. The V call is TRBV20-1, the J call TRBJ2-2; a possible D gene is TRBD1 (7 bases). The germline V and J ends were trimmed by 0 bases and 5 bases, with 19 bases remaining between them. Germline values: CDR1 DFQATT, CDR2 SNEGSKA (reference sequence). The CDR3 runs to 17 residues. The CDR3 DNA follows: TGCAGTGCTAGAGACGGAAGGGCGGGACAGCTGACCGGGGAGCTGTTTTTT. Its protein product is CSARDGRAGQLTGELFF.

This clonotype was seen repeatedly, ten times or more. This chain connects TRBV28 to TRBJ2-2; no firm D call. V was pared by 3 bases and J by 7 bases, with 6 bases between. This CDR3 is built from 12 residues. CDR1 is MDHEN and CDR2 is SYDVKM in the germline V gene. In DNA, the CDR3 is TGTGCCAGCAGTTTCGGAGTCGGGGAGCTGTTTTTT. Protein: CASSFGVGELFF.

This clonotype was observed a few times. V gene TRBV24-1 combines with J gene TRBJ1-5, with 7 bases that match TRBD1. Germline CDR1 is KGHDR and CDR2 is SFDVKD. After removal of 4 bases from V and 7 bases from J, the junction contained 3 bases not matched to a gene. This CDR3 is built from 13 residues. DNA for the CDR3: TGTGCCACCAGTGACAGGGGGAGGCAGCCCCAGCATTTT. Amino acid sequence: CATSDRGRQPQHF.

The V and J genes are TRBV3-1 and TRBJ2-7, with 12 positions matching TRBD2. The V gene end was trimmed by 0 bases and the J gene end by 2 bases; junction bases not matched to a gene: 8. In germline, CDR1 is LGHDT, CDR2 YNNKEL (reference sequence). CDR3 length: 18 residues. In DNA form, the CDR3 reads TGTGCCAGCAGCCAAGATTCTAGCGGGGGGGCTCTCCCCTACGAGCAGTACTTC. It codes for CASSQDSSGGALPYEQYF.

This clonotype was seen at least ten times. V usage is TRBV20-1 and J usage is TRBJ2-7; TRBD2 matches at 13 bases. CDR3 length equals 14 residues. CDR1 is DFQATT and CDR2 is SNEGSKA in the germline V gene (reference sequence). Trimming cost V 6 bases and J 3 bases; bases outside gene matches: 5. The CDR3 bases are TGCAGTGCAACTAGCGGGGGGGTCGGCTACGAGCAGTACTTC. Its protein product is CSATSGGVGYEQYF.